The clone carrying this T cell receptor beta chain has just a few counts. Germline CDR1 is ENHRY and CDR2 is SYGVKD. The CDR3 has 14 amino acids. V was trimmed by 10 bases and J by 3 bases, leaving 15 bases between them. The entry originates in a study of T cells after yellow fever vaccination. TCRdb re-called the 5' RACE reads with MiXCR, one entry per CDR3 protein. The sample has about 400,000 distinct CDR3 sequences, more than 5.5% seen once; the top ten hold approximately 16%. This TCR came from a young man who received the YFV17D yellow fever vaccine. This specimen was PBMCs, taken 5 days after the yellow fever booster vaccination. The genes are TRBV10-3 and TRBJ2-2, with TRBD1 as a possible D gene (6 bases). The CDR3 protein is CATSLSGDTGELFF. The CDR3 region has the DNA TGTGCCACATCGCTTTCAGGGGACACCGGGGAGCTGTTTTTT.